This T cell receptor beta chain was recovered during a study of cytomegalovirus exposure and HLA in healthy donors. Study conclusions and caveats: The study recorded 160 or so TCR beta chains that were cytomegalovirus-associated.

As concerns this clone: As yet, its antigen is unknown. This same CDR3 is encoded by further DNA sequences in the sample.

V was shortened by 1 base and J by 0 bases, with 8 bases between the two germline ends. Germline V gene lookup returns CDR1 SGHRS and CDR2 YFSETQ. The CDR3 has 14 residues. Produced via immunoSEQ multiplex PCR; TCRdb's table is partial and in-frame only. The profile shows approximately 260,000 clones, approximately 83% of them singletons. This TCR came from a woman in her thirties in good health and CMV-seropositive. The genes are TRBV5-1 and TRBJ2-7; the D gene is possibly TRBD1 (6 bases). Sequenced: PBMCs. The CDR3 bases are TGCGCCAGCAGCTTGCAGGGGTTCTCCTACGAGCAGTACTTC. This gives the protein CASSLQGFSYEQYF.